This passage covers 8 T cell receptor beta chains from one sample sequenced in a study of identical twins. One entry per CDR3 protein results from TCRdb running MiXCR on the 5' RACE reads. Here the sample spans around 960,000 distinct CDR3 sequences, over 9% being singletons. Separately, the same data were catalogued under a study of yellow fever vaccine responses in identical twins.

What was sequenced was PBMCs. Receptors originate from a woman aged 18-29 years in good health.

This clonotype was seen a handful of times. The rearrangement links TRBV10-3 to TRBJ2-5; 9 bases agree with TRBD2. Germline V lookup: CDR1 ENHRY, CDR2 SYGVKD. The CDR3 has 15 amino acids. The V gene end was trimmed by 4 bases and the J gene end by 3 bases; junction bases not matched to a gene: 6. The DNA for the CDR3 is TGTGCCATCAGTGTGCAGGCTAGCGGGGAAGAGACCCAGTACTTC. It codes for CAISVQASGEETQYF.

This clonotype was seen a few times. This chain links TRBV5-1 with TRBJ1-4, with 7 bases that match TRBD1. V gave up 0 bases and J gave up 3 bases; unmatched junction bases: 2. CDR1 and CDR2 from the germline V gene are SGHRS and YFSETQ. The CDR3 has 15 residues. CDR3 sequence reads: CASSLGDSPNEKLFF. CDR3 DNA: TGCGCCAGCAGCTTGGGGGACAGCCCTAATGAAAAACTGTTTTTT.

This clonotype was observed a handful of times. The rearrangement links TRBV7-8 to TRBJ2-7; the match to TRBD2 covers 8 bases. The CDR3 loop spans 16 amino acids. The germline V gene has CDR1 SGHVS and CDR2 FQNEAQ. The junction had 7 bases not matched to a gene; V was cut back by 1 base and J by 2 bases. The CDR3 region is CASSLEVAGSTYEQYF. CDR3 coding DNA: TGTGCCAGCAGCTTAGAGGTAGCGGGATCGACCTACGAGCAGTACTTC.

In DNA form, the CDR3 reads TGTGCCAGCAGGCTCGGTGGGAGCGGGAGGAAGACCCAGTACTTC. This translates into CASRLGGSGRKTQYF. This chain connects TRBV6-2 or TRBV6-3 to TRBJ2-5; 9 nucleotides match TRBD2. The CDR3 is 15 amino acids. Germline CDR1 reads MNHEY; CDR2 reads SVGEGT. With V trimmed by 6 bases and J by 6 bases, 11 bases remained unmatched.

This chain joins TRBV6-1 and TRBJ2-5; D is uncertain. This CDR3 region has 13 residues. CDR1 and CDR2 (germline): MNHNS, SASEGT. The V end lost 6 bases, the J end lost 3 bases, and 11 bases lay between the germline ends. CDR3 DNA: TGTGCCAGCAGCCACCCAGGAGAAGAGACCCAGTACTTC. It yields the protein CASSHPGEETQYF.

There are a few counts of this clonotype. CDR3 loop: CSARKHNQPQHF. CDR3 nucleotide sequence: TGCAGTGCTAGGAAGCACAATCAGCCCCAGCATTTT. This sequence joins TRBV20-1 and TRBJ1-5; no firm D call. The V and J ends lost 3 bases and 3 bases respectively, with 6 bases between them. CDR3 length: 12 amino acids. The germline gives CDR1 DFQATT, CDR2 SNEGSKA (reference sequence).

This clonotype was picked up a small number of times. The chain recombines TRBV6-2 or TRBV6-3 with TRBJ2-3; TRBD2 aligns across 14 bases. The CDR3 is made up of 17 amino acids. Germline V CDR1 and CDR2: MNHEY, SVGEGT. Trimming cost V 6 bases and J 3 bases; bases outside gene matches: 8. CDR3 sequence (DNA): TGTGCCAGCAGCCCCGGGACTAGCGGGAGTAAGACAGATACGCAGTATTTT. This sequence encodes CASSPGTSGSKTDTQYF.

The V gene is TRBV28, the J gene TRBJ2-3; 8 nucleotides agree with TRBD2. V lost 4 bases, J lost 4 bases, and 7 bases stayed unmatched. This CDR3 comprises 15 residues. The germline V gene has CDR1 MDHEN and CDR2 SYDVKM. The CDR3 is CASSYGLAAADTQYF. For the CDR3, the DNA is TGTGCCAGCAGTTACGGACTAGCAGCAGCAGATACGCAGTATTTT.